Listed below are T cell receptor beta chains from one sample, sequenced in a study of T cell responses to AZD1222 COVID-19 vaccine. TCRdb's table, derived via immunoSEQ multiplex PCR, lists solely in-frame clones and lacks some. The sample has about 160,000 clones, approximately 90% seen once. This specimen was peripheral blood, taken 28 days after the second AZD1222 dose. Receptors were obtained from an adult who received the AZD1222 COVID-19 vaccine. Each CDR3 is given with its conserved first and last residue. Each record gives: J gene, V gene, D gene, clone size, CDR3 DNA, CDR3 protein. D genes are given only for firm matches. Size is stated for part of the rows, as once, few or many counts, or as a class when the clone is expanded.

TRBJ2-5	TRBV27	-	-	TGTGCCAGCAGTTTATTGGAGGGCCAGGGGGCCCAGTACTTC	CASSLLEGQGAQYF
TRBJ1-6	TRBV6-5	-	-	TGTGCCAGCAACCTGGGCTGGGATTCACCCCTCCACTTT	CASNLGWDSPLHF
TRBJ1-2	TRBV5-1	-	-	TGCGCCAGCAGCTTGGATCAAAACTATGGCTACACCTTC	CASSLDQNYGYTF
TRBJ2-1	TRBV7-2	TRBD1	few	TGTGCCAGCAGCTTATTTCCTGCTACCGGGACAGGAGGTTTCAATGAGCAGTTCTTC	CASSLFPATGTGGFNEQFF
TRBJ1-6	TRBV10-2	TRBD1	-	TGCGCCAGCACCCAAACCACCGGGACAGGGATACATTCACCCCTCCACTTT	CASTQTTGTGIHSPLHF
TRBJ2-7	TRBV4-2	-	-	TGTGCCAGCAGCCCGAGGACCGGGACAACCTTCTACGAGCAGTACTTC	CASSPRTGTTFYEQYF
TRBJ1-2	TRBV4-1	-	-	TGCGCCAGCAGCCAAGATCCGGGGCCGCACTATGGCTACACCTTC	CASSQDPGPHYGYTF
TRBJ1-5	TRBV28	-	-	TGTGCCAGCAGTTCTACAGGACTCAATCAGCCCCAGCATTTT	CASSSTGLNQPQHF
TRBJ2-3	TRBV7-9	TRBD1	-	TGTGCCAGCAGCTTGACAGGGGAGGCAGATACGCAGTATTTT	CASSLTGEADTQYF
TRBJ1-1	TRBV5-1	-	-	TGCGCCAGCAGCTTGGAGATGGGGGTTGAAGCTTTCTTT	CASSLEMGVEAFF
TRBJ1-5	TRBV19	-	-	TGTGCCAGTAGTGGTCCAGGAGGATATAGCAATCAGCCCCAGCATTTT	CASSGPGGYSNQPQHF
TRBJ1-2	TRBV29-1	-	-	TGCAGCGCCCTGGGGGGCGAGGTTGGCTATGGCTACACCTTC	CSALGGEVGYGYTF
TRBJ1-5	TRBV7-9	TRBD1	-	TGTGCCAGCAGCTTGGGACAGGCAACCACACCCCAGCATTTT	CASSLGQATTPQHF
TRBJ1-1	TRBV5-1	TRBD1	-	TGCGCCAGCCAGTTGACGACAGGGTCTACTGAAGCTTTCTTT	CASQLTTGSTEAFF
TRBJ2-1	TRBV29-1	TRBD2	-	TGCAGCGTTGTGGGGGGACTACCAGACTACAATGAGCAGTTCTTC	CSVVGGLPDYNEQFF
TRBJ1-1	TRBV5-1	-	once	TGCGCCACCCTGGAGGAGGGGAACACTGAAGCTTTCTTT	CATLEEGNTEAFF
TRBJ2-5	TRBV5-1	TRBD2	-	TGCGCCAGCAGATCATCCCCGGGACTACAGGAAGAGACCCAGTACTTC	CASRSSPGLQEETQYF
TRBJ1-2	TRBV6-5	TRBD1	-	TGTGCCAGCAGTCTCCGACAGGGTGTAAATGGCTACACCTTC	CASSLRQGVNGYTF